These 23 T cell receptor beta chains were all obtained from the same sample, sequenced in a study of cytomegalovirus exposure and HLA in healthy donors. Amplification used 60 Vbeta primers and 13 Jbeta primers. Sequencing was performed with immunoSEQ multiplex PCR; in TCRdb, only in-frame clones are kept and a portion is missing. The data contain 110,000 to 150,000 clones, roughly 79% of them seen just once; the ten biggest clones take up around 1.9%. Sequenced material: PBMCs. The receptor set was obtained from a woman in her 40s in good health and CMV-seronegative.

A single count supports this clone. CDR3 region: CASSLLTGGPIQPQHF. The CDR3 region has the DNA TGTGCCAGTAGTCTCCTAACAGGGGGCCCCATTCAGCCCCAGCATTTT. The V gene is TRBV19, the J gene TRBJ1-5; 9 positions agree with TRBD1. CDR3 length: 16 amino acids. V shed 5 bases, J shed 6 bases, and the junction held 11 bases outside the gene matches. Germline V gene sequence: CDR1 LNHDA, CDR2 SQIVND (reference sequence).

This sequence joins TRBV9 and TRBJ1-5; D not certain. Trimming cost V 1 base and J 4 bases, with 6 bases left between them. Germline V gene data show CDR1 as SGDLS and CDR2 as YYNGEE. This CDR3 region has 13 residues. The CDR3: CASSVSLNQPQHF. DNA for the CDR3: TGTGCCAGCAGCGTATCCCTAAATCAGCCCCAGCATTTT.

The chain is built from TRBV28 and TRBJ2-7, with a tentative D call TRBD2 (7 bases). Germline V gene data show CDR1 as MDHEN and CDR2 as SYDVKM. V gave up 2 bases and J gave up 3 bases, with 32 bases separating them. The CDR3 is made up of 21 amino acids. This CDR3 reads CASSLPRQRNGGRGYNYEQYF. The CDR3 DNA reads as TGTGCCAGCAGTTTACCCCGACAACGGAATGGGGGGAGGGGGTATAACTACGAGCAGTACTTC.

V usage is TRBV7-9 and J usage is TRBJ2-7; TRBD1 agrees at 7 bases. CDR3 size: 14 residues. V was pared by 3 bases and J by 6 bases, with 8 bases of the junction left unmatched. Looked up from germline, CDR1 is SEHNR and CDR2 is FQNEAQ (reference sequence). The CDR3 protein is CASSLGNRGFEQYF. CDR3 coding DNA: TGTGCCAGCAGCTTGGGTAACAGGGGCTTCGAGCAGTACTTC.

The chain employs TRBV4-1 and TRBJ1-5; TRBD1 matches 7 bases. The CDR3 is made up of 15 amino acids. J lost 5 bases, V lost 1 base, and 5 bases had no gene match. Germline V gene lookup returns CDR1 MGHRA and CDR2 YSYEKL. The CDR3 DNA follows: TGCGCCAGCAGCCAAGGGGACAGCAAAGATCAGCCCCAGCATTTT. This encodes CASSQGDSKDQPQHF.

The chain is built from TRBV7-6 and TRBJ1-5; D is perhaps TRBD1 (5 bases). With 1 base removed from V and 5 bases from J, the gap between germline ends came to 12 bases. Germline-derived CDR1 and CDR2 are SGHVS and FNYEAQ. The CDR3 totals 15 residues. CDR3 in DNA: TGTGCCAGCAGCTTAGGGGGGGGAGGGCATCAGCCCCAGCATTTT. The encoded protein is CASSLGGGGHQPQHF.

This chain joins TRBV4-3 and TRBJ1-3; perhaps TRBD1 as D (6 bases). Germline V gene data show CDR1 as LGHNA and CDR2 as YSLEER. The CDR3 is 16 residues long. The germline V and J ends were trimmed by 0 bases and 3 bases, with 12 bases remaining between them. The DNA of the CDR3 is TGCGCCAGCAGCCAAGATCACAGGGCTCTTGGAAACACCATATATTTT. Amino acids: CASSQDHRALGNTIYF.

This clone was seen a single time. The chain uses TRBV5-1 and TRBJ2-7; possible D gene TRBD1, 9 bases. Trimming removed 4 bases from V and 3 bases from J, with 17 bases in between. The V gene's germline CDR1 is SGHRS and CDR2 YFSETQ. The CDR3 sequence is 15 residues long. The chain's CDR3 is CASSRGGQGVYEQYF. The CDR3 bases are TGCGCCAGCAGCCGGGGGGGACAGGGAGTCTACGAGCAGTACTTC.

The chain is built from TRBV11-3 and TRBJ2-3; perhaps TRBD2 as D (6 bases). The V gene lost 1 base and the J gene lost 3 bases, with 14 bases spanning the gap. The germline gives CDR1 SGHNT, CDR2 YENEEA. This CDR3 has 16 residues. The CDR3 region is CASSLGDLARTDTQYF. The DNA of the CDR3 is TGTGCCAGCAGCTTAGGGGATCTAGCGAGGACAGATACGCAGTATTTT. Supplemented by reference TRBV11-3 and TRBJ2-3, the full variable domain reads EAGVVQSPRYKIIEKKQPVAFWCNPISGHNTLYWYLQNLGQGPELLIRYENEEAVDDSQLPKDRFSAERLKGVDSTLKIQPAELGDSAVYLCASSLGDLARTDTQYFGPGTRLTVL.

This chain links TRBV28 with TRBJ1-4; no reliable D call. The CDR3 covers 16 residues. CDR1 and CDR2 from the germline V gene are MDHEN and SYDVKM. V was cut by 6 bases and J by 0 bases, with 14 bases left in between. CDR3 nucleotide sequence: TGTGCCAGCAGGCTAAGCCCGGGAGCAACTAATGAAAAACTGTTTTTT. Amino acid sequence: CASRLSPGATNEKLFF.

The chain joins TRBV27 to TRBJ2-1; maybe TRBD1 (6 bases). Germline V gives CDR1 MNHEY, CDR2 SMNVEV (reference sequence). This CDR3 has 18 amino acids. V shed 3 bases and J shed 3 bases, with 21 bases lying between them. The CDR3 sequence: CASSLQGQPLADYNEQFF. CDR3 in DNA: TGTGCCAGCAGTTTGCAGGGGCAGCCCCTAGCTGACTACAATGAGCAGTTCTTC.

The V and J genes are TRBV29-1 and TRBJ2-7; 9 bases match TRBD1. Germline CDR1 SQVTM, CDR2 ANQGSEA. The V gene end was trimmed by 1 base and the J gene end by 5 bases; junction bases not matched to a gene: 21. The CDR3 loop spans 19 amino acids. The CDR3 DNA follows: TGCAGCGTTGAAGGTACGAAGGCTGGCGGGACAGGGATAAGCGACGAGCAGTACTTC. Translating it yields CSVEGTKAGGTGISDEQYF.

The chain couples TRBV5-6 to TRBJ2-3; TRBD2 matches 7 bases. Germline loops: CDR1 SGHDT, CDR2 YYEEEE. The ends lost 4 bases at V and 1 base at J; junction bases unmatched: 12. CDR3 size: 17 residues. The CDR3, as DNA: TGTGCCAGCAGCGCACCAGGGCGGGAGCCTGGCACAGATACGCAGTATTTT. Protein product: CASSAPGREPGTDTQYF.

The chain joins TRBV11-3 to TRBJ2-7; tentative D call: TRBD2 (6 bases). The CDR3 totals 12 residues. V was shortened by 1 base and J by 7 bases, with 8 bases between the two germline ends. The germline gives CDR1 SGHNT, CDR2 YENEEA. CDR3 protein: CASSLGGEEQYF. As DNA, the CDR3 is TGTGCCAGCAGCTTAGGCGGGGAAGAGCAGTACTTC.

The genes are TRBV6-1 and TRBJ2-5; D is perhaps TRBD1 (6 bases). Germline-derived CDR1 and CDR2 are MNHNS and SASEGT. The CDR3 runs to 15 residues. The V end was cut by 6 bases, the J end by 1 base, with 15 bases between. The CDR3, as DNA: TGTGCCAGCAGCGACCTCGGACAGTTCCAAGAGACCCAGTACTTC. It specifies CASSDLGQFQETQYF.

The rearrangement uses TRBV4-2 and TRBJ2-7, with 10 bases lining up with TRBD2. The CDR3 extends over 16 amino acids. V shed 0 bases, J shed 4 bases, and the junction held 6 bases outside the gene matches. Looked up from germline, CDR1 is LGHNA and CDR2 is YNFKEQ. CDR3 in DNA: TGTGCCAGCAGCCAAGATTTAACTAGCGGGACTTACGAGCAGTACTTC. It encodes CASSQDLTSGTYEQYF.

This clone was counted only a few times. V usage is TRBV7-9 and J usage is TRBJ2-1; TRBD2 is a possible D gene (5 bases). The CDR3 contains 16 residues. V was shortened by 1 base and J by 6 bases, with 16 bases between the two germline ends. Per the germline V gene, CDR1 is SEHNR and CDR2 is FQNEAQ (reference sequence). The CDR3 here is CASSLVYGINPNEQFF. The CDR3 nucleotides read TGTGCCAGCAGCTTAGTTTACGGGATAAATCCCAATGAGCAGTTCTTC.

V is TRBV6-5 and J is TRBJ1-2, with D perhaps TRBD1 (5 bases). The V gene's germline CDR1 is MNHEY and CDR2 SVGAGI. The CDR3 spans 14 residues. The V gene lost 6 bases and the J gene lost 0 bases, with 11 bases spanning the gap. CDR3 coding DNA: TGTGCCAGCAGGGGGACGGGGGCTAACTATGGCTACACCTTC. This gives the protein CASRGTGANYGYTF.

The CDR3 reads CASSPPGQGQEKLFF. CDR3 DNA sequence: TGTGCCAGCTCACCTCCCGGACAGGGTCAGGAAAAACTGTTTTTT. The chain uses TRBV18 and TRBJ1-4, with 8 bases matching TRBD1. Per germline, CDR1 KGHSH and CDR2 LQKENI. V was clipped by 3 bases and J by 8 bases; unmatched bases: 8. The CDR3 has 15 amino acids.

As to this clone: Lacking the conserved final phenylalanine or tryptophan, this CDR3 likely reflects a read error. Because the CDR3's place on the DNA is in doubt, the DNA is left out and the CDR3 is given as listed by TCRdb. V is TRBV7-2 and J is TRBJ1-5; no DNA check was done on the table's D call, TRBD1. The germline gives CDR1 SGHTA, CDR2 FQGNSA. A total of 11 residues make up the CDR3, ends included. The chain's CDR3 is CASSPPGGCKR.

This clone was picked up many times. The V call is TRBV4-3, the J call TRBJ2-1, with D tentatively TRBD2 (5 bases). The CDR3 is made up of 15 amino acids. Looked up from germline, CDR1 is LGHNA and CDR2 is YSLEER. Trimming stripped 0 bases from V and 5 bases from J, with 11 bases between. The CDR3 sequence: CASSQESGINNEQFF. The CDR3, as DNA: TGCGCCAGCAGCCAAGAAAGCGGAATTAACAATGAGCAGTTCTTC.

J is TRBJ2-6 and V is TRBV10-3; tentative D call: TRBD2 (5 bases). Looked up from germline, CDR1 is ENHRY and CDR2 is SYGVKD. The CDR3 loop spans 16 amino acids. Trimming stripped 0 bases from V and 0 bases from J, with 6 bases between. The CDR3 is CAISESGISGANVLTF. In DNA, the CDR3 is TGTGCCATCAGTGAGTCCGGGATCTCTGGGGCCAACGTCCTGACTTTC.

The genes are TRBV11-2 and TRBJ2-1; TRBD2 aligns across 10 bases. Trimming took 1 base from V and 5 from J; bases not matched to a gene: 14. The germline V gene has CDR1 SGHAT and CDR2 FQNNGV. This CDR3 comprises 19 residues. CDR3 nucleotides: TGTGCCAGCAGCTTAGTCCCCCTCTTCCTAGCGGGAGAGGACAATGAGCAGTTCTTC. Translated, it gives CASSLVPLFLAGEDNEQFF.